What follows are 20 T cell receptor beta chains derived from one specimen sequenced in a study of blood T cell repertoires in COVID-19. Sequenced by immunoSEQ multiplex PCR; TCRdb stores in-frame clones only, minus some. In the table there are approximately 30,000 clones, 88% of which are singletons. Material for sequencing was peripheral blood. Receptor source: a woman of 80 years or more with active or convalescent COVID-19.

This clone was counted between two and nine times. V usage is TRBV5-1 and J usage is TRBJ1-1; maybe TRBD1 (6 bases). The CDR3 is made up of 14 amino acids. V lost 2 bases to trimming and J lost 4 bases, with 12 bases between them. From germline, CDR1 is SGHRS and CDR2 YFSETQ. The CDR3 nucleotides read TGCGCCAGCAGCTTCGATCAGGGGATCACTGAAGCTTTCTTT. This encodes CASSFDQGITEAFF.

The gene calls are TRBV5-4 and TRBJ1-5; 7 nucleotides line up with TRBD1. CDR1 is SGHNT, CDR2 YYREEE, per germline (reference sequence). The CDR3 consists of 13 residues. With V trimmed by 4 bases and J by 7 bases, 5 bases remained unmatched. The CDR3 DNA reads TGTGCCAGCAGCCCCGACAGGGACCAGCCCCAGCATTTT. Translating gives CASSPDRDQPQHF.

This chain connects TRBV27 to TRBJ2-7; a possible D gene is TRBD1 (7 bases). The V gene's germline CDR1 is MNHEY and CDR2 SMNVEV (reference sequence). The CDR3 extends over 13 amino acids. The germline V and J ends were trimmed by 6 bases and 3 bases, with 12 bases remaining between them. The CDR3 nucleotides read TGTGCCAGCAGACGACAGGGAGGCTACGAGCAGTACTTC. This sequence encodes CASRRQGGYEQYF.

The rearrangement joins TRBV30 to TRBJ1-5, with 7 nucleotides matching TRBD1. Germline CDR1 and CDR2: GTSNPN and SVGIG (reference sequence). CDR3 length: 14 amino acids. J was trimmed by 2 bases and V by 0 bases; bases with no gene match: 1. The CDR3 bases are TGTGCCTGGAGTGTCAGGGGGGGCAATCAGCCCCAGCATTTT. It yields the protein CAWSVRGGNQPQHF.

CDR3 bases: TGTGCCAGCAGTTTAGGAGGATCTGGGGCCAACGTCCTGACTTTC. It translates to CASSLGGSGANVLTF. V usage is TRBV28 and J usage is TRBJ2-6; D perhaps matches TRBD2 (5 bases). Germline lookup yields CDR1 MDHEN and CDR2 SYDVKM. Trimming left V 2 bases short and J 1 base short, with 6 bases between. The CDR3 covers 15 residues.

V gene TRBV11-2 combines with J gene TRBJ1-3, with 8 bases aligning to TRBD1. The CDR3 sequence is 17 residues long. The J segment lost 3 bases and the V segment lost 1 base, leaving 8 bases of the junction unmatched. Germline lookup yields CDR1 SGHAT and CDR2 FQNNGV. CDR3 coding DNA: TGTGCCAGCAGCTTAGTCCCTCAGGGGGCTTATGGAAACACCATATATTTT. It is translated as CASSLVPQGAYGNTIYF.

V gene TRBV3-1 (or the pseudogene TRBV3-2) combines with J gene TRBJ2-3; TRBD2 is a possible D gene (5 bases). The CDR3 extends over 14 amino acids. CDR1 and CDR2 from the germline V gene are LGHDT and YNNKEL (reference sequence). Trimming removed 3 bases at V and 9 bases at J, with 16 bases between. The CDR3 DNA reads as TGTGCCAGCAGCCACCGGACTGCTCTCTCCACGCAGTATTTT. Its protein is CASSHRTALSTQYF.

J is TRBJ2-7 and V is TRBV28; 10 bases are a match to TRBD2. V shed 6 bases, J shed 1 base, and the junction held 3 bases outside the gene matches. The CDR3 is made up of 14 amino acids. Germline CDR1 is MDHEN and CDR2 is SYDVKM. In DNA form, the CDR3 reads TGTGCCAGCAGGAGACTAGCGGGTTCCTACGAGCAGTACTTC. It codes for CASRRLAGSYEQYF.

This clone was observed a handful of times. The chain recombines TRBV29-1 with TRBJ1-3, with D hard to call. Germline values: CDR1 SQVTM, CDR2 ANQGSEA. Trimming cost V 2 bases and J 4 bases, with 6 bases left between them. This CDR3 is 12 amino acids long. CDR3 amino acids: CSVESQGNTIYF. In nucleotides, the CDR3 is TGCAGCGTTGAATCACAGGGAAACACCATATATTTT.

This chain links TRBV15 with TRBJ2-2; D possibly corresponds to TRBD2 (6 bases). This CDR3 contains 14 residues. V was trimmed by 6 bases and J by 5 bases, leaving 13 bases between them. Per germline, CDR1 LNHNV and CDR2 YYDKDF (reference sequence). The CDR3 sequence is CATRRDWRTGELFF. CDR3 nucleotide sequence: TGTGCCACCAGAAGGGACTGGAGGACCGGGGAGCTGTTTTTT.

The rearrangement uses TRBV6-5 and TRBJ2-1; maybe TRBD1 (5 bases). Germline CDR1 is MNHEY and CDR2 is SVGAGI. This CDR3 is built from 12 residues. The ends were cut back, 8 bases at V and 10 bases at J, with 15 bases in the middle. CDR3 in amino acids: CASSAPGKEQFF. For the CDR3, the DNA is TGTGCCAGCTCTGCCCCAGGGAAGGAGCAGTTCTTC.

The gene calls are TRBV5-4 and TRBJ2-1, with no clear D. This CDR3 comprises 14 residues. The V end was cut by 4 bases, the J end by 8 bases, with 16 bases between. Germline V CDR1 and CDR2: SGHNT, YYREEE (reference sequence). The CDR3 protein is CASSPATKIDEQFF. The CDR3 DNA sequence: TGTGCCAGCAGCCCCGCCACTAAAATCGATGAGCAGTTCTTC.

This sequence joins TRBV6-5 and TRBJ1-2; maybe TRBD1 (5 bases). Germline V gene lookup returns CDR1 MNHEY and CDR2 SVGAGI. This CDR3 has 16 residues. V gave up 0 bases and J gave up 2 bases, with 13 bases separating them. The CDR3 spells CASSYSELTVNYGYTF. CDR3 coding DNA: TGTGCCAGCAGTTACTCTGAATTGACAGTAAACTATGGCTACACCTTC.

In this sample, this clone turned up once. This chain connects TRBV7-2 to TRBJ1-2, with TRBD1 matching over 7 bases. Germline V lookup: CDR1 SGHTA, CDR2 FQGNSA. The CDR3 spans 13 residues. The V and J ends lost 6 bases and 8 bases, in that order; junction bases with no gene match: 9. The CDR3 nucleotides read TGTGCCAGCAGGCAACAGGGGTCGGGCGGCTACACCTTC. Its translation is CASRQQGSGGYTF.

The chain is built from TRBV7-2 and TRBJ2-3; 11 nucleotides agree with TRBD2. CDR1 SGHTA and CDR2 FQGNSA come from the germline V gene. The CDR3 covers 17 residues. J gave up 1 base and V 3 bases, and 6 bases lay outside the gene matches. The CDR3 DNA sequence: TGTGCCAGCAGCTTGGCTAGCGGGGGGCCCGGCACAGATACGCAGTATTTT. Protein sequence: CASSLASGGPGTDTQYF.

This chain connects TRBV2 to TRBJ1-1; D may be TRBD1 (5 bases). Germline-derived CDR1 and CDR2 are SNHLY and FYNNEI. The CDR3 is 14 residues long. Trimming left V 6 bases short and J 2 bases short, with 13 bases between. This CDR3 reads CASSPPGPNTEAFF. DNA for the CDR3: TGTGCCAGCAGCCCACCAGGGCCCAACACTGAAGCTTTCTTT.

The rearrangement joins TRBV19 to TRBJ1-1; weak D call: TRBD1 (5 bases). The CDR3 consists of 16 residues. Germline V lookup: CDR1 LNHDA, CDR2 SQIVND (reference sequence). V lost 3 bases and J 3 bases, leaving 17 bases between the germline ends. The CDR3 region is CASSIMGGVRDTEAFF. CDR3 nucleotides: TGTGCCAGTAGTATTATGGGGGGTGTCCGGGACACTGAAGCTTTCTTT.

This chain joins TRBV9 and TRBJ1-1; 7 bases are a match to TRBD1. The CDR3 length is 13 residues. The trim removed 2 bases at V and 6 bases at J, leaving 4 bases unmatched. Germline assignment: CDR1 SGDLS and CDR2 YYNGEE. In DNA form, the CDR3 reads TGTGCCAGCAGCGTGCAGGGGGTCGCTGAAGCTTTCTTT. It is translated as CASSVQGVAEAFF.

V is TRBV6-5 and J is TRBJ1-2; TRBD1 aligns across 9 bases. Per germline, CDR1 MNHEY and CDR2 SVGAGI. The CDR3 totals 15 residues. V lost 6 bases and J lost 4; bases outside the gene matches: 9. The CDR3 reads CASSRTGDLVYGYTF. DNA for the CDR3: TGTGCCAGCAGCCGGACAGGGGACCTCGTCTATGGCTACACCTTC.

The genes are TRBV30 and TRBJ1-3; TRBD1 agrees at 7 bases. The CDR3 totals 15 residues. Germline V gene lookup returns CDR1 GTSNPN and CDR2 SVGIG (reference sequence). CDR3 DNA sequence: TGTGCGTCGACAGGGAGTTGGAGAAATGGAAACACCATATATTTT. It encodes CASTGSWRNGNTIYF.